A selection of T cell receptor beta chains follows, all from one sample in a study of blood T cell repertoires in COVID-19. Method: immunoSEQ multiplex PCR; TCRdb's copy keeps in-frame clones and lacks some. This table holds about 120,000 clones, over 75% found once. Sequenced material: peripheral blood. The receptors were sampled from an older man with acute or convalescent COVID-19. The CDR3 runs from the conserved cysteine through the conserved F or W. The D gene is left open where the match is weak. The size of a clone is reported for some rows only, either as once, few or many, or as a class for expanded clones.

abundance	v_gene	d_gene	j_gene	CDR3aa	CDR3nt
-	TRBV11-2	-	TRBJ2-5	CASSFTLLEQETQYF	TGTGCCAGCAGCTTTACTCTACTAGAGCAAGAGACCCAGTACTTC
-	TRBV3-1/TRBV3-2	-	TRBJ1-1	CASSQSGGHTEAFF	TGTGCCAGCAGCCAATCCGGGGGGCACACTGAAGCTTTCTTT
-	TRBV5-1	TRBD1	TRBJ2-5	CASSQPPAMDRRQETQYF	TGCGCCAGCAGCCAACCTCCTGCCATGGACAGGCGACAAGAGACCCAGTACTTC
once	TRBV4-3	-	TRBJ1-5	CASSQDPQGGQPQHF	TGCGCCAGCAGCCAAGATCCCCAGGGCGGTCAGCCCCAGCATTTT
-	TRBV27	TRBD1	TRBJ2-2	CASSKRTGGAFGTGELFF	TGTGCCAGCAGTAAAAGGACAGGGGGCGCGTTCGGCACCGGGGAGCTGTTTTTT
-	TRBV28	-	TRBJ2-1	CASNAGNYNEQFF	TGTGCCAGCAACGCCGGGAACTACAATGAGCAGTTCTTC
-	TRBV19	TRBD1	TRBJ1-4	CASSARQGLNEKLFF	TGTGCCAGTAGTGCCAGACAGGGCCTTAATGAAAAACTGTTTTTT
once	TRBV3-1/TRBV3-2	-	TRBJ2-7	CASSQVSFSYEQYF	TGTGCCAGCAGCCAAGTTTCGTTCTCCTACGAGCAGTACTTC
-	TRBV3-1/TRBV3-2	-	TRBJ2-3	CASSQDSGTQYF	TGTGCCAGCAGCCAAGATTCAGGGACGCAGTATTTT
-	TRBV19	-	TRBJ1-1	CASSSVTNLNTEAFF	TGTGCCAGTTCCTCCGTCACGAACTTGAACACTGAAGCTTTCTTT
once	TRBV28	-	TRBJ2-7	CASSDDPASSYEQYF	TGTGCCAGCAGTGACGACCCAGCTAGTTCCTACGAGCAGTACTTC
-	TRBV10-3	-	TRBJ1-2	CAISDSSGITNYGYTF	TGTGCCATCAGTGACTCTAGTGGAATTACTAACTATGGCTACACCTTC
-	TRBV2	TRBD2	TRBJ2-5	CASSSSGRSSETQYF	TGTGCCAGCAGTTCTAGCGGGAGGTCGTCAGAGACCCAGTACTTC
-	TRBV9	TRBD1	TRBJ1-5	CASSAGDRATGNQPQHF	TGTGCCAGCAGCGCTGGGGACAGGGCTACGGGCAATCAGCCCCAGCATTTT
-	TRBV18	TRBD1	TRBJ2-3	CASSPTGDTDTQYF	TGTGCCAGCTCACCAACAGGGGACACAGATACGCAGTATTTT
-	TRBV19	-	TRBJ1-5	CASRDRASNQPQHF	TGTGCCAGTAGGGACAGAGCTAGCAATCAGCCCCAGCATTTT
-	TRBV2	TRBD1	TRBJ1-5	CASNLQGRGNQPQHF	TGTGCCAGCAACCTACAGGGGAGAGGCAATCAGCCCCAGCATTTT
-	TRBV15	TRBD2	TRBJ2-1	CATSSVGGLASRNEQFF	TGTGCCACCAGCAGCGTGGGCGGACTAGCCTCCCGGAATGAGCAGTTCTTC
-	TRBV6-5	-	TRBJ1-4	CASHRKEATNEKLFF	TGTGCCAGCCACCGGAAGGAGGCAACTAATGAAAAACTGTTTTTT
-	TRBV6-6	TRBD1	TRBJ1-1	CASSDSGGRTEAFF	TGTGCCAGCAGTGACTCAGGGGGCCGGACTGAAGCTTTCTTT
-	TRBV7-9	TRBD1	TRBJ1-4	CASSYAPEDRGEKLFF	TGTGCCAGCAGCTACGCCCCAGAGGACAGGGGCGAAAAACTGTTTTTT
-	TRBV5-4	-	TRBJ2-2	CASSLVTTGELFF	TGTGCCAGCAGCTTGGTGACTACCGGGGAGCTGTTTTTT
-	TRBV20-1	-	TRBJ2-3	CSATSTDTQYF	TGCAGTGCTACTAGCACAGATACGCAGTATTTT
-	TRBV7-9	-	TRBJ2-7	CASKGRGEQYF	TGTGCCAGCAAGGGCAGGGGCGAGCAGTACTTC
-	TRBV6-5	-	TRBJ1-4	CASSPQRAGDEKLFF	TGTGCCAGCAGCCCCCAACGGGCCGGGGATGAAAAACTGTTTTTT
-	TRBV29-1	-	TRBJ2-7	CSVRLDSYEQYF	TGCAGCGTTCGTTTAGATAGCTACGAGCAGTACTTC
-	TRBV7-2	TRBD1	TRBJ1-1	CASSLVGTGGMFTEAFF	TGTGCCAGCAGCTTAGTGGGGACAGGGGGCATGTTCACTGAAGCTTTCTTT
-	TRBV7-7	-	TRBJ1-1	CAKAFCRGIMNTEAFF	TGTGCTAAAGCGTTTTGTAGGGGGATTATGAACACTGAAGCTTTCTTT
-	TRBV30	TRBD1	TRBJ1-4	CAWSPGTDATNEKLFF	TGTGCCTGGAGTCCCGGGACAGACGCAACTAATGAAAAACTGTTTTTT